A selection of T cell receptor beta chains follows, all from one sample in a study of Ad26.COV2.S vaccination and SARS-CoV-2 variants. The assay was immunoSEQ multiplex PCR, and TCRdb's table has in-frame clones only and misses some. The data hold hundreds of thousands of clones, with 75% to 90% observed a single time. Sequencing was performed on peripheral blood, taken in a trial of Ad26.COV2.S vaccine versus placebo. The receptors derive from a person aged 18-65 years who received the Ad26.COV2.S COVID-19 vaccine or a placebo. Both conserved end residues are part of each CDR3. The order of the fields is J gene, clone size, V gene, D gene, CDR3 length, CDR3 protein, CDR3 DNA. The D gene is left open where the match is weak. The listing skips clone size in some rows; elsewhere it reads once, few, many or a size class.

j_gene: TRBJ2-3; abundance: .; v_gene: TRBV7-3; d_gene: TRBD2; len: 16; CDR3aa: CASSPQRTSGTDTQYF; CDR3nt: TGTGCCAGCAGCCCCCAAAGGACTAGCGGGACAGATACGCAGTATTTT
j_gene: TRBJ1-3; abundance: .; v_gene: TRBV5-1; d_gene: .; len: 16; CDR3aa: CASSGSGGLFGNTIYF; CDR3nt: TGCGCCAGCAGCGGCTCGGGAGGATTGTTTGGAAACACCATATATTTT
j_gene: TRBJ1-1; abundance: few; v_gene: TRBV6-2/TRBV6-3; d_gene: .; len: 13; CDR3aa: CASSYSPGTEAFF; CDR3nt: TGTGCCAGCAGTTATAGCCCGGGCACTGAAGCTTTCTTT
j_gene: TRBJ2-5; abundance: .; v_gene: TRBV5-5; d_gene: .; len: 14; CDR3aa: CASSLAGTIETQYF; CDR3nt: TGTGCCAGCAGCTTGGCGGGGACGATCGAGACCCAGTACTTC
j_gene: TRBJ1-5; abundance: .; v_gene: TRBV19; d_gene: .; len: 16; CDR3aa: CASSIGEGRANQPQHF; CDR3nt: TGTGCCAGTAGTATCGGGGAGGGCAGGGCCAATCAGCCCCAGCATTTT
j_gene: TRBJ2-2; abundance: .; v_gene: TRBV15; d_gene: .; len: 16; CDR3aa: CATSPTRDGYTGELFF; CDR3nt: TGTGCCACCAGCCCTACGCGGGACGGCTACACCGGGGAGCTGTTTTTT
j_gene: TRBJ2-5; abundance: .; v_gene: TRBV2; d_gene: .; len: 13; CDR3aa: CASNLQGQETQYF; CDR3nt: TGTGCCAGCAATTTACAGGGTCAAGAGACCCAGTACTTC
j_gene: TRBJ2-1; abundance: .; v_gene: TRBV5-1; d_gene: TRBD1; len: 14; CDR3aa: CASSLEGTVNEQFF; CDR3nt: TGCGCCAGCAGCTTAGAAGGGACAGTCAATGAGCAGTTCTTC
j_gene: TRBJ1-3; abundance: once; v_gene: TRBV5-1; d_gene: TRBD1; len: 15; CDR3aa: CASSAGTGRGNTIYF; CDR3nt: TGCGCCAGCAGCGCTGGGACAGGGAGAGGAAACACCATATATTTT
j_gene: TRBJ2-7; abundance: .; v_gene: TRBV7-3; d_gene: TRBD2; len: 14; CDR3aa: CASSPAGGSYEQYF; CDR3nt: TGTGCCAGCAGCCCGGCGGGGGGCTCGTACGAGCAGTACTTC
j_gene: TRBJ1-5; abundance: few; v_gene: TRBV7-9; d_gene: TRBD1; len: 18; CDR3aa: CASSLDIGLRGDHQPQHF; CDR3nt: TGTGCCAGCAGCTTAGATATAGGGCTCAGGGGGGATCATCAGCCCCAGCATTTT
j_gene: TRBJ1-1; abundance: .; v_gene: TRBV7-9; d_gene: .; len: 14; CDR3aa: CASSLWDRNTEAFF; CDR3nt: TGTGCCAGCAGCTTATGGGATAGGAACACTGAAGCTTTCTTT
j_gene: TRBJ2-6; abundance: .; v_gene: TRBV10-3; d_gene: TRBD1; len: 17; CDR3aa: CAISGDRALSGANVLTF; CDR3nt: TGTGCCATCAGTGGGGACAGGGCCCTCTCTGGGGCCAACGTCCTGACTTTC
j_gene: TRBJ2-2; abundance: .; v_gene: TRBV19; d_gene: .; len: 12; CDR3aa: CASSPRGGELFF; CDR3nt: TGTGCCAGTAGTCCTAGGGGCGGGGAGCTGTTTTTT
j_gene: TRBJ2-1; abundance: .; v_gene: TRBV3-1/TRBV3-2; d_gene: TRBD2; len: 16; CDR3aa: CASSQLGLALGNEQFF; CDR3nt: TGTGCCAGCAGCCAACTAGGACTAGCGCTAGGCAATGAGCAGTTCTTC
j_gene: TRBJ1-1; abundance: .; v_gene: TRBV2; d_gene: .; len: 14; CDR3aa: CASSEQGENTEAFF; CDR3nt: TGTGCCAGCAGTGAACAGGGTGAGAACACTGAAGCTTTCTTT
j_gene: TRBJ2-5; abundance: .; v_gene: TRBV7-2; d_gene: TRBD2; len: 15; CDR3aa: CASSMGLAVWETQYF; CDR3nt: TGTGCCAGCAGCATGGGACTAGCGGTTTGGGAGACCCAGTACTTC
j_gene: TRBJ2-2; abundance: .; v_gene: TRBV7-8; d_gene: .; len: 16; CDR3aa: CASSQGEGANTGELFF; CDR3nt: TGTGCCAGCAGCCAGGGTGAGGGAGCGAACACCGGGGAGCTGTTTTTT
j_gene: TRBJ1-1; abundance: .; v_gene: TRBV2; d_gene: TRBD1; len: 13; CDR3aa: CASRGQGYTEAFF; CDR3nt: TGTGCCAGCAGGGGACAGGGGTATACTGAAGCTTTCTTT
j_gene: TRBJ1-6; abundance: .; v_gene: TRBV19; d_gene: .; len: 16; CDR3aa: CASSMFPAANNSPLHF; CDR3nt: TGTGCCAGTAGTATGTTCCCGGCAGCCAATAATTCACCCCTCCACTTT
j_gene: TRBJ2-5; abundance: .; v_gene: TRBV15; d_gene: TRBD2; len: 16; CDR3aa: CATSRGTETSGETQYF; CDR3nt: TGTGCCACCAGCAGAGGGACAGAGACTAGCGGGGAGACCCAGTACTTC
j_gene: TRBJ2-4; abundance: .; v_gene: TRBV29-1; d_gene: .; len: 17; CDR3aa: CSVEDNGAGSAKNIQYF; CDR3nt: TGCAGCGTTGAAGATAACGGGGCAGGGAGCGCCAAAAACATTCAGTACTTC
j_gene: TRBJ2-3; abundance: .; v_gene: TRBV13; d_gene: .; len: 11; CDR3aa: CASSTGDTQYF; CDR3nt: TGTGCCAGCAGCACCGGAGATACGCAGTATTTT
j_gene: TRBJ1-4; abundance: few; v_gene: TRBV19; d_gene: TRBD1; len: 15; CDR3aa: CASSPRQGPNEKLFF; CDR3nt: TGTGCCAGTAGTCCTCGACAGGGCCCAAATGAAAAACTGTTTTTT
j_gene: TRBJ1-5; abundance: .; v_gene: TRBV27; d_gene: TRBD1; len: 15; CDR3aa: CASSLMTGGNQPQHF; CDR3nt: TGTGCCAGCAGTTTAATGACAGGGGGTAATCAGCCCCAGCATTTT
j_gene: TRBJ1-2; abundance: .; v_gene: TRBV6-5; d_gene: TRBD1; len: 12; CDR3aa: CASRQGAYGYTF; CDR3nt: TGTGCCAGCAGACAGGGGGCGTATGGCTACACCTTC
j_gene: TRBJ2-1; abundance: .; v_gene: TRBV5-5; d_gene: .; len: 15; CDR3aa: CASSLGPTSNNQQFF; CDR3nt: TGTGCCAGCAGCTTGGGACCGACGAGTAACAACCAGCAGTTCTTC